The 7 T cell receptor beta chains below come from one sample, sequenced in a study of blood T cell repertoires in COVID-19. Method: immunoSEQ multiplex PCR; TCRdb's copy keeps in-frame clones and lacks some. The sample gives roughly 260,000 clones, more than 70% of which show up once; 2.1% is in the top ten. The sequenced sample consisted of peripheral blood. These receptor sequences come from a woman aged 40 to 50 who had recovered from COVID-19.

The V gene is TRBV19, the J gene TRBJ2-3, with D possibly being TRBD2 (5 bases). Germline CDR1 LNHDA, CDR2 SQIVND (reference sequence). CDR3 length: 15 residues. V lost 9 bases and J 0 bases, leaving 16 bases between the germline ends. CDR3 nucleotide sequence: TGTGCCAGGGAGGAAGTCGCCCATAGCACAGATACGCAGTATTTT. It yields the protein CAREEVAHSTDTQYF.

The CDR3 protein is CASSIVGVKTGELFF. The CDR3 DNA sequence: TGTGCCAGTAGTATAGTAGGGGTAAAAACCGGGGAGCTGTTTTTT. The chain uses TRBV19 and TRBJ2-2; perhaps TRBD1 as D (5 bases). The CDR3 contains 15 residues. Germline V gene sequence: CDR1 LNHDA, CDR2 SQIVND (reference sequence). V lost 1 base and J 5 bases, leaving 11 bases between the germline ends.

The chain couples TRBV30 to TRBJ1-1; D is ambiguous. The V gene's germline CDR1 is GTSNPN and CDR2 SVGIG (reference sequence). The CDR3 is made up of 13 amino acids. Trimming removed 3 bases at V and 5 bases at J, with 13 bases between. The CDR3 coding sequence is TGTGCCTGGAGGGCCGGGGTCCAGACTGAAGCTTTCTTT. Amino acid sequence: CAWRAGVQTEAFF.

The chain is built from TRBV4-2 and TRBJ2-7; D might be TRBD2 (6 bases). Looked up from germline, CDR1 is LGHNA and CDR2 is YNFKEQ. Between the trimmed V and J ends, which lost 1 base and 0 bases, there was a span of 13 bases. The CDR3 has 16 residues. CDR3 region: CASSQGWAGFSYEQYF. The CDR3 region has the DNA TGTGCCAGCAGCCAAGGGTGGGCGGGGTTCTCCTACGAGCAGTACTTC.

This chain joins TRBV29-1 and TRBJ1-2; 8 positions match TRBD1. With V trimmed by 1 base and J by 10 bases, 2 bases remained unmatched. This CDR3 contains 11 residues. Germline lookup yields CDR1 SQVTM and CDR2 ANQGSEA. The CDR3 nucleotides are TGCAGCGTTGAAGTGACAGGGGACTACACCTTC. It specifies CSVEVTGDYTF.

The chain couples TRBV18 to TRBJ2-7, with D perhaps matching TRBD1 (5 bases). This CDR3 comprises 14 residues. The V end was cut by 3 bases, the J end by 5 bases, with 14 bases between. The germline gives CDR1 KGHSH, CDR2 LQKENI. CDR3 coding DNA: TGTGCCAGCTCACCCCAGGTGGGGCCGGACGAGCAGTACTTC. Residues: CASSPQVGPDEQYF. Looking up the rest from reference TRBV18 and TRBJ2-7 gives the full variable domain: NAGVMQNPRHLVRRRGQEARLRCSPMKGHSHVYWYRQLPEEGLKFMVYLQKENIIDESGMPKERFSAEFPKEGPSILRIQQVVRGDSAAYFCASSPQVGPDEQYFGPGTRLTVT.

The chain has TRBV28 and TRBJ2-3; the match to TRBD2 covers 11 bases. The CDR3 consists of 15 residues. The germline CDR1 and CDR2 sequences are MDHEN and SYDVKM. The V gene end was trimmed by 1 base and the J gene end by 5 bases; junction bases not matched to a gene: 2. For the CDR3, the DNA is TGTGCCAGCAGTTTATTAGCGGGGGGGGAAGATACGCAGTATTTT. It specifies CASSLLAGGEDTQYF.